This entry lists 5 T cell receptor beta chains sequenced from one sample in a study of T cell responses to AZD1222 COVID-19 vaccine. Sequenced by immunoSEQ multiplex PCR; TCRdb stores in-frame clones only, minus some. The sample gives roughly 72,000 clones, about nine tenths of which show up once; over 8% is in the top ten. The input for sequencing was peripheral blood, taken 28 days after the second dose of the MenACWY control vaccine. The source is an adult who received the MenACWY meningococcal vaccine as a control.

The V and J genes are TRBV6-6 and TRBJ1-4; D unresolved. The CDR3 is 16 amino acids. The ends were cut back, 3 bases at V and 8 bases at J, with 19 bases in the middle. The V gene's germline CDR1 is MNHNY and CDR2 SVGAGI (reference sequence). The CDR3 loop reads CASSYMAATKDEKLFF. As DNA, the CDR3 is TGTGCCAGCAGTTATATGGCAGCTACAAAGGACGAAAAACTGTTTTTT.

This chain links TRBV11-2 with TRBJ2-3, with D tentatively TRBD1 or TRBD2 (5 bases each). The V and J ends lost 3 bases and 4 bases respectively, with 14 bases between them. Per the germline V gene, CDR1 is SGHAT and CDR2 is FQNNGV. The CDR3 is 15 residues long. This CDR3 reads CASSFRDPGSDTQYF. The CDR3 bases are TGTGCCAGCAGCTTCCGGGACCCCGGTTCAGATACGCAGTATTTT.

The V gene is TRBV18, the J gene TRBJ2-2; a possible D gene is TRBD1 (6 bases). This CDR3 spans 14 amino acids. With 4 bases removed from V and 6 bases from J, the gap between germline ends came to 12 bases. Germline values: CDR1 KGHSH, CDR2 LQKENI. Here the CDR3 reads CASSRAQGAGELFF. CDR3 nucleotide sequence: TGTGCCAGCTCACGGGCACAGGGTGCCGGGGAGCTGTTTTTT.

J is TRBJ2-7 and V is TRBV5-4, with 8 bases matching TRBD1. The CDR3 spans 16 residues. Germline V lookup: CDR1 SGHNT, CDR2 YYREEE (reference sequence). The trim removed 0 bases at V and 0 bases at J, leaving 5 bases unmatched. CDR3 loop: CASSLAGQGSSYEQYF. DNA for the CDR3: TGTGCCAGCAGCTTGGCTGGACAGGGTAGCTCCTACGAGCAGTACTTC.

In this sample, this clone turned up a few times. The chain is built from TRBV5-5 and TRBJ2-1, with 8 bases that match TRBD1. Per germline, CDR1 SGHKS and CDR2 YYEKEE (reference sequence). V shed 4 bases and J 8 bases; nucleotides not matched to a gene: 14. CDR3 length: 16 amino acids. The CDR3 reads CASSTLDRVGADEQFF. For the CDR3, the DNA is TGTGCCAGCAGCACCCTGGACAGGGTAGGAGCGGATGAGCAGTTCTTC.